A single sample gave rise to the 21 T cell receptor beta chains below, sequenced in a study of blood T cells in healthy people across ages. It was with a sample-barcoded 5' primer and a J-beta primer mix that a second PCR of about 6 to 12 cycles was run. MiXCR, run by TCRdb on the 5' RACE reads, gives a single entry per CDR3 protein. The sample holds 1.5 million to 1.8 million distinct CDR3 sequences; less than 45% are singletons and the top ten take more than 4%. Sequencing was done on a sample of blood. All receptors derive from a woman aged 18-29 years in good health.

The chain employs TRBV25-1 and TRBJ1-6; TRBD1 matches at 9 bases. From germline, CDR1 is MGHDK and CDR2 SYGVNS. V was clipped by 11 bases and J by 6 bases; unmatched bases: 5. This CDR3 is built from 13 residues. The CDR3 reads CAEGQGSNSPLHF. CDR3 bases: TGTGCCGAGGGACAGGGTTCTAATTCACCCCTCCACTTT.

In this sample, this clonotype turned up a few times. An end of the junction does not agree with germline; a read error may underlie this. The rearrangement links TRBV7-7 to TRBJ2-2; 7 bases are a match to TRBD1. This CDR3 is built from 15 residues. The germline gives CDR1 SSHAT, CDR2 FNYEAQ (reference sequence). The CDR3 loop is CASSFRTGNTGELFF. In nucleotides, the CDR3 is TGTGCTAGCAGCTTTCGGACAGGGAACACCGGGGAGCTGTTTTTT. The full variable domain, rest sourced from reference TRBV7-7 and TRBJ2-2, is GAGVSQSPRYKVTKRGQDVTLRCDPISSHATLYWYQQALGQGPEFLTYFNYEAQPDKSGLPSDRFSAERPEGSISTLTIQRTEQRDSAMYRCASSFRTGNTGELFFGEGSRLTVL.

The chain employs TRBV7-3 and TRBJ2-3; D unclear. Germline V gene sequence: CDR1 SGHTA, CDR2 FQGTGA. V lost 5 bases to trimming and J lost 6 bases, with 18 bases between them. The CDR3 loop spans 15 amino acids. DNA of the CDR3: TGTGCCAGCAGCAAACTGACTCGTTCTACTGATACGCAGTATTTT. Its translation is CASSKLTRSTDTQYF.

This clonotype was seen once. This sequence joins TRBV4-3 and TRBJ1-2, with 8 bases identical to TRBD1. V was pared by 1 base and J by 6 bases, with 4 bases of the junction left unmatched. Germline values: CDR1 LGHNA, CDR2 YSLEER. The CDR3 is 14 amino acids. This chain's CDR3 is CASSQADRGDGYTF. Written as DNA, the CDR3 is TGCGCCAGCAGCCAAGCTGACAGGGGAGATGGCTACACCTTC.

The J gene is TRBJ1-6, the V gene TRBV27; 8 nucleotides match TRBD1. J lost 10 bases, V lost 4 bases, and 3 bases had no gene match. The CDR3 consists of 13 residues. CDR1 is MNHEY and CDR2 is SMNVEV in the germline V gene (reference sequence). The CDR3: CASSWDRQSPLHF. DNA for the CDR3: TGTGCCAGCAGTTGGGACAGGCAATCACCCCTCCACTTT.

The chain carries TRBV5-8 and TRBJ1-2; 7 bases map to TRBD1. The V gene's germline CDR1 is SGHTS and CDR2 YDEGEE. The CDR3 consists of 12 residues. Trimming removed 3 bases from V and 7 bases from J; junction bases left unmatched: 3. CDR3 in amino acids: CASSSGQFGYTF. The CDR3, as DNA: TGTGCCAGCAGCTCGGGACAGTTTGGCTACACCTTC.

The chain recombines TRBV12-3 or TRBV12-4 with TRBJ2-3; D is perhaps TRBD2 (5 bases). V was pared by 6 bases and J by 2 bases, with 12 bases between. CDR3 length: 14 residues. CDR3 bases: TGTGCCAGCAGGCTTCGGACTGACACAGATACGCAGTATTTT. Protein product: CASRLRTDTDTQYF.

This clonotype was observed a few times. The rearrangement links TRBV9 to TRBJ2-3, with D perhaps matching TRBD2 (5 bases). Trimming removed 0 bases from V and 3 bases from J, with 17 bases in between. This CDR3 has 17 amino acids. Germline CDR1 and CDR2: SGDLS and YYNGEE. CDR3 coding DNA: TGTGCCAGCAGCGTAGATCGGAGAAGCGGAAGAACAGATACGCAGTATTTT. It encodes CASSVDRRSGRTDTQYF. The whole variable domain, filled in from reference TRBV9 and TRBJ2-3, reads DSGVTQTPKHLITATGQRVTLRCSPRSGDLSVYWYQQSLDQGLQFLIQYYNGEERAKGNILERFSAQQFPDLHSELNLSSLELGDSALYFCASSVDRRSGRTDTQYFGPGTRLTVL.

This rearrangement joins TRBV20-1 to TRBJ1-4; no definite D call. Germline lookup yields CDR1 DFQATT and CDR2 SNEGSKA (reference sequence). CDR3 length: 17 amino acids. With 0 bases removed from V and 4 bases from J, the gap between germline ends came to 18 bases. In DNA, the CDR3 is TGCAGTGCTAGAGATCGGAGTGCCCCAAAGTTTAATGAAAAACTGTTTTTT. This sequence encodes CSARDRSAPKFNEKLFF.

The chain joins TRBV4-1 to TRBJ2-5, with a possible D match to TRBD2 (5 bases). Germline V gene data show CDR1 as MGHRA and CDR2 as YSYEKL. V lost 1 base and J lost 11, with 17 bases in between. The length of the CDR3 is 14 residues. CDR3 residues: CASSQGRLAYEQYF. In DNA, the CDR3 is TGCGCCAGCAGCCAAGGACGGCTAGCCTATGAGCAGTACTTC.

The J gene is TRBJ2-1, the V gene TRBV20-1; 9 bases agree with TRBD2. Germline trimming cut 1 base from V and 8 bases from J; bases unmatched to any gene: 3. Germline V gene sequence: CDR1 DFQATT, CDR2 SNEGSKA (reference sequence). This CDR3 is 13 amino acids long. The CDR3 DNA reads TGCAGTGCTAGAGGGGGACTAGCACATGAGCAGTTCTTC. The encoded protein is CSARGGLAHEQFF.

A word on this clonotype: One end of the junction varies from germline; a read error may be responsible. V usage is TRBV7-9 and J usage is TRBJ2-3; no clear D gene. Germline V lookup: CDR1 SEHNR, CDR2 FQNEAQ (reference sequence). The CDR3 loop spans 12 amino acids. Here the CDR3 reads CACSTGTDTQYF. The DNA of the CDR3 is TGTGCCTGCAGCACGGGCACAGATACGCAGTATTTT.

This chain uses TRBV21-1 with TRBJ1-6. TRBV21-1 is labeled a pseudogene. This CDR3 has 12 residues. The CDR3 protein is CASSNSGSTLHF. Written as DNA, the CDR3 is TGTGCCAGCAGCAACTCTGGTTCGACCCTCCACTTT.

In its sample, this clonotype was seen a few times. The CDR3 loop reads CASSPAEGNTYEQYF. The CDR3 nucleotides are TGTGCCAGCTCACCAGCAGAGGGAAATACCTACGAGCAGTACTTC. The chain uses TRBV18 and TRBJ2-7; D perhaps matches TRBD2 (5 bases). The V gene lost 2 bases and the J gene lost 2 bases, with 13 bases spanning the gap. The CDR3 spans 15 residues. CDR1 is KGHSH, CDR2 LQKENI, per germline. The full variable domain, its missing parts supplied by reference TRBV18 and TRBJ2-7, is NAGVMQNPRHLVRRRGQEARLRCSPMKGHSHVYWYRQLPEEGLKFMVYLQKENIIDESGMPKERFSAEFPKEGPSILRIQQVVRGDSAAYFCASSPAEGNTYEQYFGPGTRLTVT.

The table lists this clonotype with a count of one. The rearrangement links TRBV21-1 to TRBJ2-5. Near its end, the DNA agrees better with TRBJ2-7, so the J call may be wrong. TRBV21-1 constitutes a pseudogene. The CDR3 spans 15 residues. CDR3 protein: CASIAPTSTHYEQYF. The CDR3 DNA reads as TGTGCCAGCATCGCTCCGACAAGCACCCACTACGAGCAGTACTTC.

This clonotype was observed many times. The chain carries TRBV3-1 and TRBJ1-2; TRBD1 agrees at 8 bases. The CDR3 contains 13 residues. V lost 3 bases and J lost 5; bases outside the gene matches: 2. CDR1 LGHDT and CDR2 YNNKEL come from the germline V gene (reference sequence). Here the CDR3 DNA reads TGTGCCAGCAGCCACCGACAGGGGTATGGCTACACCTTC. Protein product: CASSHRQGYGYTF.

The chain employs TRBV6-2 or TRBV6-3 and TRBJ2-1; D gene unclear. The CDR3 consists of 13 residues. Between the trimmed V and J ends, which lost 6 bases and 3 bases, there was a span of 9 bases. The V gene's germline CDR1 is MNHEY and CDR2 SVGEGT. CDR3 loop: CASSPANYNEQFF. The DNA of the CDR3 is TGTGCCAGCAGCCCCGCTAACTACAATGAGCAGTTCTTC.

The CDR3 is CASSSGLGRETQYF. CDR3 bases: TGTGCCAGCAGCTCAGGACTAGGGAGAGAGACCCAGTACTTC. The chain combines TRBV7-8 with TRBJ2-5, with 7 bases that match TRBD2. The CDR3 has 14 amino acids. Trimming removed 4 bases from V and 4 bases from J; junction bases left unmatched: 6. Germline V lookup: CDR1 SGHVS, CDR2 FQNEAQ.

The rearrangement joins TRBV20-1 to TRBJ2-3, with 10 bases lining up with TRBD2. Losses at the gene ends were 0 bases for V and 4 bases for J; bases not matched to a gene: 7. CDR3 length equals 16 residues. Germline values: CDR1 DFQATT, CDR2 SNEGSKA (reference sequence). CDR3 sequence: CSARDERGGGADTQYF. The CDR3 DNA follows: TGCAGTGCTAGAGATGAGCGGGGGGGAGGTGCAGATACGCAGTATTTT.

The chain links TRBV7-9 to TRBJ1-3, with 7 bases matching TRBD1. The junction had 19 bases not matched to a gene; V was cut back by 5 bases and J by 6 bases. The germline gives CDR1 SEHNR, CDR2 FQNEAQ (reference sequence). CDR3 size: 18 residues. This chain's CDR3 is CASSPGIAEDRRLNTIYF. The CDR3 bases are TGTGCCAGCAGCCCGGGGATAGCAGAGGACAGGAGACTAAACACCATATATTTT.

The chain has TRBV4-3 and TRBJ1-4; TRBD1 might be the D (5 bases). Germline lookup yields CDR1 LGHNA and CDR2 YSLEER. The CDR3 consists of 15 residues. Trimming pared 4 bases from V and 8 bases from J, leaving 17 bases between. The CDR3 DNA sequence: TGCGCCAGCAGCCTACGACAGTCCACGGGGGAAAAACTGTTTTTT. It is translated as CASSLRQSTGEKLFF.